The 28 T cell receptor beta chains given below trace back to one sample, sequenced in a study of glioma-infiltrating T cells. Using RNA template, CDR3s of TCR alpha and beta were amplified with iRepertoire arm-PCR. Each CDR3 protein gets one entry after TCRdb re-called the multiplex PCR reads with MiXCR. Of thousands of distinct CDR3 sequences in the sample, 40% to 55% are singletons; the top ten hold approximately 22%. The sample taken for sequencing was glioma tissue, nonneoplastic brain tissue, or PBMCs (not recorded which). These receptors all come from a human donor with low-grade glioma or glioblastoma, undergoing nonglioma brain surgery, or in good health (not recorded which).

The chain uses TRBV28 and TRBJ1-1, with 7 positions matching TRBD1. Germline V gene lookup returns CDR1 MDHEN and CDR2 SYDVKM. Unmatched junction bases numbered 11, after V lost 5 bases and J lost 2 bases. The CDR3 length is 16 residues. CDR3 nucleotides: TGTGCCAGCAGTGCCTCCCGGGACAGTTACAACACTGAAGCTTTCTTT. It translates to CASSASRDSYNTEAFF.

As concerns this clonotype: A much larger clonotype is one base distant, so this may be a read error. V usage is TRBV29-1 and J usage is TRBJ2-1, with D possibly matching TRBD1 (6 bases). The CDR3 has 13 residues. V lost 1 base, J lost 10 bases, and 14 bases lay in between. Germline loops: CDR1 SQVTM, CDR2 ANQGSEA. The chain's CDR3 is CSVEGQGSYEQFF. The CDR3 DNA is TGCAGCGTTGAAGGTCAGGGGTCCTACGAGCAGTTCTTC.

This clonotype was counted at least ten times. CDR3: CASSLWDRSYEQYF. The CDR3 DNA is TGTGCCAGCAGCCTATGGGACAGAAGCTACGAGCAGTACTTC. The chain employs TRBV12-3 or TRBV12-4 and TRBJ2-7; 7 positions agree with TRBD1. The CDR3 consists of 14 residues. After removal of 6 bases from V and 3 bases from J, the junction contained 8 bases not matched to a gene.

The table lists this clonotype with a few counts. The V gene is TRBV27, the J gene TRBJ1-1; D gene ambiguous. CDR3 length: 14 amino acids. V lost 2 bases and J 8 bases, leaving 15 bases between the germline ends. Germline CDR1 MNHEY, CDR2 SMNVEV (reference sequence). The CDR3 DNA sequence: TGTGCCAGCAGTTTAGGATCAATGAGGCAGGAAGCTTTCTTT. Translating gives CASSLGSMRQEAFF.

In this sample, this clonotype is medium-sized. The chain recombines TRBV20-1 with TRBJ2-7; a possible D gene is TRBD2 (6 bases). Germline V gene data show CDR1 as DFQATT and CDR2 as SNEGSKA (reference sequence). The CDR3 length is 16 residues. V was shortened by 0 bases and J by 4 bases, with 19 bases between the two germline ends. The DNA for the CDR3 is TGCAGTGCTAGAGATCCATCGGCGACTAGTCCGTACGAGCAGTACTTC. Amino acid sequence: CSARDPSATSPYEQYF.

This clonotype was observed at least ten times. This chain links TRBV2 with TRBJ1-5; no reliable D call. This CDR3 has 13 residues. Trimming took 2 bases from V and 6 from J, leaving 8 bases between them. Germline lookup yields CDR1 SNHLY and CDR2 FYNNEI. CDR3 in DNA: TGTGCCAGCAGTGAAACCGGGGTTCAGCCCCAGCATTTT. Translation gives CASSETGVQPQHF. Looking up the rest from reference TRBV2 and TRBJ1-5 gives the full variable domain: EPEVTQTPSHQVTQMGQEVILRCVPISNHLYFYWYRQILGQKVEFLVSFYNNEISEKSEIFDDQFSVERPDGSNFTLKIRSTKLEDSAMYFCASSETGVQPQHFGDGTRLSIL.

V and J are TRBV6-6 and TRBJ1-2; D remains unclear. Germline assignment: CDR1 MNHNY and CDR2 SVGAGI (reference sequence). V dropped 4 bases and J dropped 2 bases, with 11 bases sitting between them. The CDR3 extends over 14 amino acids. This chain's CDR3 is CASSWSAANYGYTF. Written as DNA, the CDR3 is TGTGCCAGCAGTTGGTCGGCGGCCAACTATGGCTACACCTTC.

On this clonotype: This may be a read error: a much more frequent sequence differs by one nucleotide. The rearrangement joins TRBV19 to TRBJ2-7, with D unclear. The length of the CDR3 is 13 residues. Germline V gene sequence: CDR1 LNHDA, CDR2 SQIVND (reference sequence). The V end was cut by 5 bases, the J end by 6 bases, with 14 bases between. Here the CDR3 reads CASSATSPCEQYF. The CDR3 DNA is TGTGCCAGTAGTGCCACTTCCCCCTGCGAGCAGTACTTC.

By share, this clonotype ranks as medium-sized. As DNA, the CDR3 is TGTGCCAGCAGTTTTACAGGGGGCGCGGACGAGCAGTACTTC. This gives the protein CASSFTGGADEQYF. J is TRBJ2-7 and V is TRBV6-1, with 9 bases that match TRBD1. Trimming removed 5 bases from V and 5 bases from J; junction bases left unmatched: 7. The CDR3 covers 14 residues. Germline CDR1 reads MNHNS; CDR2 reads SASEGT.

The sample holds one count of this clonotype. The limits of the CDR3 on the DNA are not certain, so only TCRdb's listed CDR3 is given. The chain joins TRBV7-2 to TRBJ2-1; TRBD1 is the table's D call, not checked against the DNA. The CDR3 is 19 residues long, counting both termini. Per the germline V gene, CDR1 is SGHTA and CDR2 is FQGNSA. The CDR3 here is CASSFYICSASRRTNEQFF.

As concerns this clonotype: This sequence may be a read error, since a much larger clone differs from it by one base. CDR3 amino acids: CGALRGEKLFF. The CDR3 coding sequence is TGCGGAGCTCTTCGGGGGGAAAAACTGTTTTTT. The rearrangement joins TRBV20-1 to TRBJ1-4, with a weak D call TRBD1 (5 bases). This CDR3 contains 11 residues. Germline CDR1 and CDR2: DFQATT and SNEGSKA (reference sequence).

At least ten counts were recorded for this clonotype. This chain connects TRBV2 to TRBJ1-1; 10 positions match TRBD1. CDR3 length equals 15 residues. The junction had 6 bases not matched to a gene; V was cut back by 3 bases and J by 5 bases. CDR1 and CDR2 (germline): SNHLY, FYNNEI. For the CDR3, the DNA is TGTGCCAGCAGTGAGTTGGGGACAGGGGTGACTGAAGCTTTCTTT. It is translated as CASSELGTGVTEAFF. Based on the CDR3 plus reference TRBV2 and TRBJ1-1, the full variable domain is EPEVTQTPSHQVTQMGQEVILRCVPISNHLYFYWYRQILGQKVEFLVSFYNNEISEKSEIFDDQFSVERPDGSNFTLKIRSTKLEDSAMYFCASSELGTGVTEAFFGQGTRLTVV.

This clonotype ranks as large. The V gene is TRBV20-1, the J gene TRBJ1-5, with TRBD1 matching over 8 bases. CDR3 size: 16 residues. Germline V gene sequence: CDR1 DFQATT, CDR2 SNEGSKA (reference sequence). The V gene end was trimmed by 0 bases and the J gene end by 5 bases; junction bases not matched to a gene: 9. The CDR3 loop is CSARDPGQGSYQPQHF. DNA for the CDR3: TGCAGTGCTAGAGATCCCGGACAGGGAAGTTATCAGCCCCAGCATTTT.

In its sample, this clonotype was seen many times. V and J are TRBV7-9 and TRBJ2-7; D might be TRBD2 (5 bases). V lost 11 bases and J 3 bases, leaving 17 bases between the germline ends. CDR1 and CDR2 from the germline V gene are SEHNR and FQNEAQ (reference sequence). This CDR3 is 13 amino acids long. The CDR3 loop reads CAVRGRRHYEQYF. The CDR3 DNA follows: TGTGCCGTCCGGGGTAGGCGGCACTACGAGCAGTACTTC.

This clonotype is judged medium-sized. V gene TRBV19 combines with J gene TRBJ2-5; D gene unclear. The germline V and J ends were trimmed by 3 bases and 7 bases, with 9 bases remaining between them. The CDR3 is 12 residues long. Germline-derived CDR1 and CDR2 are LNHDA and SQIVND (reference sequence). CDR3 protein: CASSMPAGTQYF. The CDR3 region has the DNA TGTGCCAGTAGTATGCCCGCCGGGACCCAGTACTTC.

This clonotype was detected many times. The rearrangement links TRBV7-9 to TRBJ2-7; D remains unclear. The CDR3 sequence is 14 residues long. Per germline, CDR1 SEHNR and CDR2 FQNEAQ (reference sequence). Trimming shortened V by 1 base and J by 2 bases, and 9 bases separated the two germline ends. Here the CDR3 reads CASSLGGLTYEQYF. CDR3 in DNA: TGTGCCAGCAGCTTAGGAGGATTAACCTACGAGCAGTACTTC.

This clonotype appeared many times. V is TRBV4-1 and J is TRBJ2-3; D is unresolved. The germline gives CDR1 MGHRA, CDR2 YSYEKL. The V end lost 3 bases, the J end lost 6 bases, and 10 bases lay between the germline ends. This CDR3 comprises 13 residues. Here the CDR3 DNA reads TGCGCCAGCAGCCAGGGCCCTTTGGATACGCAGTATTTT. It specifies CASSQGPLDTQYF.

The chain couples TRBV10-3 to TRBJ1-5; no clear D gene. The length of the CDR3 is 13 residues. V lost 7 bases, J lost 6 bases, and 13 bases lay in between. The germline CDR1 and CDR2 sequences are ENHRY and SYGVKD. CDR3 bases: TGTGCCATCACCCCTTCGGTGGGTCAGCCCCAGCATTTT. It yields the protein CAITPSVGQPQHF.

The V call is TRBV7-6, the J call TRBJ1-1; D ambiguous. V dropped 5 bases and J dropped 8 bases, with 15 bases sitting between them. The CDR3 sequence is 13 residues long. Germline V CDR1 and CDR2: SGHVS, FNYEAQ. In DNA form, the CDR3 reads TGTGCCAGCAGCCCTTTAGGGTCTCACGAAGCTTTCTTT. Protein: CASSPLGSHEAFF.

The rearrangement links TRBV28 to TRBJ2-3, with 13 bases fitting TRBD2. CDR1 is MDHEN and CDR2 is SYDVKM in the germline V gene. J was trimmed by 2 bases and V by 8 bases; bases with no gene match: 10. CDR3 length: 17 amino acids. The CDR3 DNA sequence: TGTGCCAGCGGACGGACTAGCGGGAGTGGGGCCACAGATACGCAGTATTTT. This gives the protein CASGRTSGSGATDTQYF. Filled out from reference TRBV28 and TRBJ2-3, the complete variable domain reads DVKVTQSSRYLVKRTGEKVFLECVQDMDHENMFWYRQDPGLGLRLIYFSYDVKMKEKGDIPEGYSVSREKKERFSLILESASTNQTSMYLCASGRTSGSGATDTQYFGPGTRLTVL.

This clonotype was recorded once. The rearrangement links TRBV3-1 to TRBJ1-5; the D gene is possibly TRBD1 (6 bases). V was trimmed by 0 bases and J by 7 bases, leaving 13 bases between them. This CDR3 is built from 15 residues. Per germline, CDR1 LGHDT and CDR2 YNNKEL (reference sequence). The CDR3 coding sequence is TGTGCCAGCAGCCAAGACCCAGGGGCGGGCCAGCCCCAGCATTTT. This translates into CASSQDPGAGQPQHF.

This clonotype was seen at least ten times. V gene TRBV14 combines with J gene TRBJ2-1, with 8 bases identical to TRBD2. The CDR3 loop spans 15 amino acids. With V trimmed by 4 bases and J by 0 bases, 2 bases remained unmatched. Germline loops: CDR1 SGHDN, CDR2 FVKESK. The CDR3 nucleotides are TGTGCCAGCAGCCGGACTAGCCTCTCCTACAATGAGCAGTTCTTC. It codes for CASSRTSLSYNEQFF.

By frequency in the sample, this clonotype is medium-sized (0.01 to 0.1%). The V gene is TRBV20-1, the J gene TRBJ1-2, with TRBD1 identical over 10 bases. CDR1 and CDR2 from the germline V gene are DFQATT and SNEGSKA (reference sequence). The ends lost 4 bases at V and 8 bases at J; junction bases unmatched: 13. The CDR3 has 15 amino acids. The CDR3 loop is CSAIPLGGTGVGYTF. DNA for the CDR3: TGCAGTGCTATTCCTCTCGGTGGGACAGGGGTCGGCTACACCTTC.

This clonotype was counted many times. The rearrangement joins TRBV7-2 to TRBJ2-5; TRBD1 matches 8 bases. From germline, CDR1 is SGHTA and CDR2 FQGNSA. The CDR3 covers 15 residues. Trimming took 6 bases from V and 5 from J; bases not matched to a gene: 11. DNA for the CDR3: TGTGCCAGCAGTCTCGACAGGGGTTGGGCGGAGACCCAGTACTTC. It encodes CASSLDRGWAETQYF.

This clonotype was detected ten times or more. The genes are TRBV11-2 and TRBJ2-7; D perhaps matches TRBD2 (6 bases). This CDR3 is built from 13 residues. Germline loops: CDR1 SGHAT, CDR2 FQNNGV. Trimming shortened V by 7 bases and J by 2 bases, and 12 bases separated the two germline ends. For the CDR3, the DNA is TGTGCCAGCACTCAGGGACTGCCCTACGAGCAGTACTTC. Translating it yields CASTQGLPYEQYF. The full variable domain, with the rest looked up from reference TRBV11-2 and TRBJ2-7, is EAGVAQSPRYKIIEKRQSVAFWCNPISGHATLYWYQQILGQGPKLLIQFQNNGVVDDSQLPKDRFSAERLKGVDSTLKIQPAKLEDSAVYLCASTQGLPYEQYFGPGTRLTVT.

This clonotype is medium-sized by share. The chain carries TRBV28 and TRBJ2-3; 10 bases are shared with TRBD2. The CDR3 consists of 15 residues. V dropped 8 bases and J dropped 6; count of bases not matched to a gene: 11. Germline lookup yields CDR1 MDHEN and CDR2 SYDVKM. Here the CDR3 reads CASHGSGRGFDTQYF. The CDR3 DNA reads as TGTGCCAGCCATGGGAGCGGGAGGGGTTTTGATACGCAGTATTTT.

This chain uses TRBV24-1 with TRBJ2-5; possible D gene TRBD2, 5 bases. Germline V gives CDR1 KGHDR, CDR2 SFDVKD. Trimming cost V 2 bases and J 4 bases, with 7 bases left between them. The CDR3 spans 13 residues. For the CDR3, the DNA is TGTGCCACCAGTGATTCTAGCACAGAGACCCAGTACTTC. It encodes CATSDSSTETQYF.

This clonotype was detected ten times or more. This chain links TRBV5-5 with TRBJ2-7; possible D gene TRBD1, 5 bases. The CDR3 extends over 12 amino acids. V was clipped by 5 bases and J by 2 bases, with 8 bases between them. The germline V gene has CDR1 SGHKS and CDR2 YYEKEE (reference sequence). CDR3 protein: CASSPRAYEQYF. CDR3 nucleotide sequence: TGTGCCAGCAGTCCCAGGGCCTACGAGCAGTACTTC.